The subject of this entry is one T cell receptor beta chain. The sample originates from a study of T cells in Graves' hyperthyroidism and ophthalmopathy. Ahead of any ophthalmopathy symptoms, the blood sample was obtained at the first diagnosis of hyperthyroidism. The TCR beta CDR3 regions underwent amplification using RNA transcripts as the source. When the TCR CDR3 underwent first-round RT-PCR, the HTBI primer set was used. TCRdb re-analysed the multiplex PCR reads in MiXCR, keeping a single row per CDR3 protein. This repertoire shows 350,000 or so distinct CDR3 sequences, about a sixth found once; its top ten account for roughly 35%. The sample comprised blood. This TCR was sampled from a woman in her twenties or thirties with Graves' hyperthyroidism that later progressed to Graves' ophthalmopathy.

CDR3 in amino acids: CASSERVHQPQHF. CDR3 in DNA: TGTGCCAGCAGTGAGAGGGTTCATCAGCCCCAGCATTTT. The chain links TRBV6-1 to TRBJ1-5, with D uncertain. Trimming took 3 bases from V and 5 from J, leaving 8 bases between them. Germline-derived CDR1 and CDR2 are MNHNS and SASEGT. The CDR3 is 13 residues long.